The sample holds many counts of the clone carrying this T cell receptor beta chain. TCR beta CDR3 sequences were amplified from RNA transcripts. An initial round of RT-PCR targeting the TCR CDR3 relied on the HTBI primer set. TCRdb independently ran MiXCR on the multiplex PCR reads; one entry per CDR3 protein. The table shows 350,000 or so distinct CDR3 sequences, with around 18% occurring only once. These data come from a study of T cells in Graves' hyperthyroidism and ophthalmopathy. For ophthalmopathy patients, the Clinical Activity Score was at least 3 and the NOSPECS grade at least 4; duration was under 3 months. Diagnoses used clinical symptoms, serum thyroxine and TRAb, thyroid ultrasound and orbital computed tomography. Germline CDR1 is MGHDK and CDR2 is SYGVNS. V lost 6 bases, J lost 3 bases, and 5 bases stayed unmatched. The CDR3 spans 13 residues.

The sample was blood. The TCR sequence derives from a woman aged 40 to 50 with Graves' ophthalmopathy. The chain uses TRBV25-1 and TRBJ2-7; 7 bases align to TRBD1. CDR3 DNA sequence: TGTGCCAGCAGAGCAGGGGGTCTCTACGAGCAGTACTTC. This translates into CASRAGGLYEQYF.